Shown below are 2 T cell receptor beta chains from a single sample sequenced in a study of blood T cell repertoires in COVID-19. Some clones are missing from TCRdb's copy, which holds only in-frame ones; the method was immunoSEQ multiplex PCR. Here the sample spans 200,000 to 250,000 clones, approximately 78% being singletons. Sample: peripheral blood. The source of these receptors is an elderly woman with COVID-19, enrolled during active disease.

The CDR3 nucleotides read TGCAGTGCTATAAAATCAGATACGCAGTATTTT. Protein sequence: CSAIKSDTQYF. V usage is TRBV20-1 and J usage is TRBJ2-3; D unresolved. Germline CDR1 is DFQATT and CDR2 is SNEGSKA (reference sequence). CDR3 length: 11 amino acids. Trimming cost V 4 bases and J 4 bases, with 6 bases left between them.

This clone appeared a single time. This chain uses TRBV4-3 with TRBJ1-2, with 8 bases fitting TRBD1. Germline V gene sequence: CDR1 LGHNA, CDR2 YSLEER. This CDR3 is 15 amino acids long. The ends lost 1 base at V and 0 bases at J; junction bases unmatched: 1. DNA of the CDR3: TGCGCCAGCAGCCAAGGGACAGGGTCTAACTATGGCTACACCTTC. This gives the protein CASSQGTGSNYGYTF.